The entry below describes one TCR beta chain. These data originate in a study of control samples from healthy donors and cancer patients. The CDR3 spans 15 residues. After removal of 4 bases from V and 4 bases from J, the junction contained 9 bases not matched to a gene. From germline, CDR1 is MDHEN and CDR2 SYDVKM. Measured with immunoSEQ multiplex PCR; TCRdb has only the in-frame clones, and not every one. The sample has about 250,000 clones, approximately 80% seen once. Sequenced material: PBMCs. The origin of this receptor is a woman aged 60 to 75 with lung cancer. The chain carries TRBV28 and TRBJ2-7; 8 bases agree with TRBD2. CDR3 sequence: CASSSPGGPRYEQYF. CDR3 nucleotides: TGTGCCAGCAGTTCTCCGGGAGGGCCAAGGTACGAGCAGTACTTC. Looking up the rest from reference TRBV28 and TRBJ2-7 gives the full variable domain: DVKVTQSSRYLVKRTGEKVFLECVQDMDHENMFWYRQDPGLGLRLIYFSYDVKMKEKGDIPEGYSVSREKKERFSLILESASTNQTSMYLCASSSPGGPRYEQYFGPGTRLTVT.